This T cell receptor (beta chain) was found in a study of cytomegalovirus exposure and HLA in healthy donors. The V segment lost 2 bases and the J segment 6 bases; nucleotides outside the gene matches: 8. Germline CDR1 is SGHDN and CDR2 is FVKESK. The CDR3 loop spans 16 amino acids. These donors, healthy bone marrow donors, were studied. It was with 60 Vbeta and 13 Jbeta primers that the PCR ran. TCRdb's table, derived via immunoSEQ multiplex PCR, lists solely in-frame clones and lacks some. This sample yields about 110,000 clones, of which more than 65% are seen a single time; roughly 0.76% belongs to the top ten.

Sequences were obtained from PBMCs. The chain uses TRBV14 and TRBJ2-1; TRBD1 matches 9 bases. The source is a boy aged 5-17 years in good health and CMV-seronegative. CDR3 bases: TGTGCCAGCAGCCAAAACAGGGGGCTCAGGTCCAATGAGCAGTTCTTC. Translated: CASSQNRGLRSNEQFF.